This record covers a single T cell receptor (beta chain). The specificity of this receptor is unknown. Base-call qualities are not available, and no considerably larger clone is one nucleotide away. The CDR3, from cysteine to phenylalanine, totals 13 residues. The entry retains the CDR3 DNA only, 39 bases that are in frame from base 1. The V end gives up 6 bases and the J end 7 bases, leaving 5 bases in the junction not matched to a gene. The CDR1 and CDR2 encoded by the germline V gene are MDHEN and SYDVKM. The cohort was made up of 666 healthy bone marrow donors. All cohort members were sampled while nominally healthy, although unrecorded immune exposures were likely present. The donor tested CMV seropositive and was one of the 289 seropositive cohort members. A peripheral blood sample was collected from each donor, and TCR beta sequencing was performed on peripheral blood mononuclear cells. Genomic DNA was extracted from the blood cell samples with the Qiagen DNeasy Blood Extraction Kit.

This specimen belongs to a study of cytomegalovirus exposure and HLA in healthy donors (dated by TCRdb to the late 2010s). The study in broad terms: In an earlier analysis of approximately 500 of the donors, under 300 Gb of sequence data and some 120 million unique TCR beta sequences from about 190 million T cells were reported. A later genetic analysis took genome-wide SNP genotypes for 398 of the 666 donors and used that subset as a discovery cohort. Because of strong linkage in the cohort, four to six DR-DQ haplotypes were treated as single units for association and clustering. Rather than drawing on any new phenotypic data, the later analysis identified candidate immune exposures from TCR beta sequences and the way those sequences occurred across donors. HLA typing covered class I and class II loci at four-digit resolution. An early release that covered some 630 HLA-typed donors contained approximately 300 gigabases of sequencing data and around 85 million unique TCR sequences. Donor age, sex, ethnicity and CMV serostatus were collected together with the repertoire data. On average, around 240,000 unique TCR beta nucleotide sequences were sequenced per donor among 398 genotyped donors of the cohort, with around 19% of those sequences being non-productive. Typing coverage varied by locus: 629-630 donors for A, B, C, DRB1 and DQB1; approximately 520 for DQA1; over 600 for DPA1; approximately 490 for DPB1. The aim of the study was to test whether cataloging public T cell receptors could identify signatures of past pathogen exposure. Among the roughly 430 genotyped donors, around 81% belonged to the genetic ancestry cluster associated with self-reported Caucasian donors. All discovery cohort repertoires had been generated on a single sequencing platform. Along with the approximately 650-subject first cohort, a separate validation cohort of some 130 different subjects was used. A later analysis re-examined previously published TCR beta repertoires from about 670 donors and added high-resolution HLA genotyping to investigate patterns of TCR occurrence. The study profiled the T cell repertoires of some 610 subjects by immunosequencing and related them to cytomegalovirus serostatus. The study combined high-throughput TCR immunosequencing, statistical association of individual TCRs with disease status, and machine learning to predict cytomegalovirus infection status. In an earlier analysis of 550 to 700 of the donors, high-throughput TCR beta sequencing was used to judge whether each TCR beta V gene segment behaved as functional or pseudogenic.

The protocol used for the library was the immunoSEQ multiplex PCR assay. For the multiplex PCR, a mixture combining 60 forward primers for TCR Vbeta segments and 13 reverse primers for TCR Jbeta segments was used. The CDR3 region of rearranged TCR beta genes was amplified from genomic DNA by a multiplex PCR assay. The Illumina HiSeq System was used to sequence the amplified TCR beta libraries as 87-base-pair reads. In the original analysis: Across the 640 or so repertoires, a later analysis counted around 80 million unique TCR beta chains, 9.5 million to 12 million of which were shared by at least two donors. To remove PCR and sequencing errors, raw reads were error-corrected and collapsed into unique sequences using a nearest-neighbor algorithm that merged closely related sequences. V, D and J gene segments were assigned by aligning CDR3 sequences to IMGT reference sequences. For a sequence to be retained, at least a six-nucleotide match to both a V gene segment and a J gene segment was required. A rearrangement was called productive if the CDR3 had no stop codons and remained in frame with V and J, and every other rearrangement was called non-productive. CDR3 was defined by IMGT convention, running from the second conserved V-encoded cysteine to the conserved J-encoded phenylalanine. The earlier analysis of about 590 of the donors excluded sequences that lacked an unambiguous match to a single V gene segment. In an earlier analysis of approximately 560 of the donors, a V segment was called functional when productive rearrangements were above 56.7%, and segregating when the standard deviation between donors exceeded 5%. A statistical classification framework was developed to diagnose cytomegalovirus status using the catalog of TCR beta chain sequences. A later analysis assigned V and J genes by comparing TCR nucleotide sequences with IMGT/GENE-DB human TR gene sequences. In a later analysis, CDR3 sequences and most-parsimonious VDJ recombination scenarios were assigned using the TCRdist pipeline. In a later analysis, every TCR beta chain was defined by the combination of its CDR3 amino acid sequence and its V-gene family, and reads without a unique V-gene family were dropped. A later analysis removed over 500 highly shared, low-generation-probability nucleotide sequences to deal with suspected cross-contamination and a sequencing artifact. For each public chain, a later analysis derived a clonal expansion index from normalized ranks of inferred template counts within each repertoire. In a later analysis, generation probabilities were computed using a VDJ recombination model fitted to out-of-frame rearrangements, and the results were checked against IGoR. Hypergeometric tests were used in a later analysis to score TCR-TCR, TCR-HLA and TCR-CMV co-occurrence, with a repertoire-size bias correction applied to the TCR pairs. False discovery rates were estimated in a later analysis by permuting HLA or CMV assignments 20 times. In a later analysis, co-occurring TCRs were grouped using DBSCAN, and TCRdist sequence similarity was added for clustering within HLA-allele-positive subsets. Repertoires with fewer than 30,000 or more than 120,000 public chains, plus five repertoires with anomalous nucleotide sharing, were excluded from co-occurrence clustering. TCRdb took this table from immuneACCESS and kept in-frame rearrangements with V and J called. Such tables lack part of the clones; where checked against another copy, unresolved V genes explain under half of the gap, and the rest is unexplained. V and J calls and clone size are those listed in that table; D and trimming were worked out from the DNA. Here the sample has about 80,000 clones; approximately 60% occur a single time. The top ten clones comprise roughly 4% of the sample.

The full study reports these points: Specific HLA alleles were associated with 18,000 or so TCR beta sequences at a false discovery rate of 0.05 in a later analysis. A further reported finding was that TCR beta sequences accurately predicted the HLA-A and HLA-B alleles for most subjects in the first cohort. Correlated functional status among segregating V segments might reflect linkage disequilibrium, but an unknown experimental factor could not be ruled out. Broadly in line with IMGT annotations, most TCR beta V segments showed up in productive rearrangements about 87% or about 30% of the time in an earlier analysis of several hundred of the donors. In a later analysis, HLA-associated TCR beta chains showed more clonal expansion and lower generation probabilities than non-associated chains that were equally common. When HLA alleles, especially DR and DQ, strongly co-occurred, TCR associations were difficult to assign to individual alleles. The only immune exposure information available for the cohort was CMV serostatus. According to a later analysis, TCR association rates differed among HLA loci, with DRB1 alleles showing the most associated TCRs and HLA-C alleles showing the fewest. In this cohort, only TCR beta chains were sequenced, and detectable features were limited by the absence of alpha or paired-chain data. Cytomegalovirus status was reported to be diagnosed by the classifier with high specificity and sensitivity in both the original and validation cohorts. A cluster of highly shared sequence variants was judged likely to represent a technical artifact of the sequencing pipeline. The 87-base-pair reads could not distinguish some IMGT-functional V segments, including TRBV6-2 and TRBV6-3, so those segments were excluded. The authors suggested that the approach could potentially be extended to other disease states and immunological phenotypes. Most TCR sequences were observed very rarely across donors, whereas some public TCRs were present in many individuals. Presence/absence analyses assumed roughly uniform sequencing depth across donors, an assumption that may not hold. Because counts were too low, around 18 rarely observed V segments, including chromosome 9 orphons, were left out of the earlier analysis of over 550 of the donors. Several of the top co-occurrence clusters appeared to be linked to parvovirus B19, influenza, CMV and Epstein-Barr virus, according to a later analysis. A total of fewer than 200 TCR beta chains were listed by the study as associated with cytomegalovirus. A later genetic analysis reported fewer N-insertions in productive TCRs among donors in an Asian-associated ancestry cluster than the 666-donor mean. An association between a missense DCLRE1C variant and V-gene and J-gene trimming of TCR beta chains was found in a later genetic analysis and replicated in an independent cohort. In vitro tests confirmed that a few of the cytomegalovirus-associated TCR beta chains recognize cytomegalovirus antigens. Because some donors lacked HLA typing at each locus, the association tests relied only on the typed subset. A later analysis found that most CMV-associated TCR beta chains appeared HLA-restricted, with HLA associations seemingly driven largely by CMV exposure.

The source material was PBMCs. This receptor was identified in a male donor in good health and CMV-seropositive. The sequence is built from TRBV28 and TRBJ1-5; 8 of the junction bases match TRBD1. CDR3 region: CASRPDRVQPQHF. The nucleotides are TGTGCCAGCAGGCCGGACAGGGTACAGCCCCAGCATTTT.